A single sample gave rise to the 5 T cell receptor beta chains below, sequenced in a study of blood T cell repertoires in COVID-19. Sequencing was performed with immunoSEQ multiplex PCR; in TCRdb, only in-frame clones are kept and a portion is missing. The table includes hundreds of thousands of clones, 70% to 90% detected once. The source material was peripheral blood. The receptor set was obtained from a woman aged 55 to 70 with COVID-19, enrolled during active disease.

This chain uses TRBV25-1 with TRBJ2-1; the match to TRBD1 covers 10 bases. The ends lost 7 bases at V and 7 bases at J; junction bases unmatched: 4. This CDR3 comprises 13 residues. From germline, CDR1 is MGHDK and CDR2 SYGVNS. The CDR3 is CASISDRGNEQFF. The CDR3 nucleotides are TGTGCCAGCATATCGGACAGGGGGAATGAGCAGTTCTTC.

This chain connects TRBV3-1 (or the pseudogene TRBV3-2) to TRBJ1-1; weak D call: TRBD1 (5 bases). Germline values: CDR1 LGHDT, CDR2 YNNKEL (reference sequence). The CDR3 has 17 amino acids. V was pared by 0 bases and J by 3 bases, with 17 bases between. CDR3 sequence reads: CASSQDVKGMAYTEAFF. In DNA, the CDR3 is TGTGCCAGCAGCCAAGATGTCAAGGGGATGGCGTACACTGAAGCTTTCTTT.

V is TRBV19 and J is TRBJ1-1; D is uncertain. This CDR3 is built from 15 residues. Trimming pared 2 bases from V and 1 base from J, leaving 11 bases between. From germline, CDR1 is LNHDA and CDR2 SQIVND (reference sequence). As DNA, the CDR3 is TGTGCCAGTAGTATAAATCCCAGGCGGAACACTGAAGCTTTCTTT. Encoded protein: CASSINPRRNTEAFF.

The rearrangement joins TRBV28 to TRBJ1-1; D perhaps matches TRBD1 (5 bases). V shed 5 bases and J shed 4 bases, with 17 bases lying between them. The CDR3 sequence is 15 residues long. CDR1 is MDHEN, CDR2 SYDVKM, per germline. CDR3 residues: CASSPPGERGTEAFF. CDR3 sequence (DNA): TGTGCCAGCAGTCCCCCGGGGGAGAGGGGCACTGAAGCTTTCTTT.

V usage is TRBV6-5 and J usage is TRBJ1-1, with TRBD1 as a possible D gene (5 bases). CDR1 is MNHEY, CDR2 SVGAGI, per germline. Between the trimmed V and J ends, which lost 2 bases and 0 bases, there was a span of 10 bases. The CDR3 is made up of 15 amino acids. Here the CDR3 reads CASSYRRGLNTEAFF. The CDR3, as DNA: TGTGCCAGCAGTTACCGAAGGGGCCTGAACACTGAAGCTTTCTTT.